The 24 T cell receptor beta chains reported below all come from one sample, sequenced in a study of radiation and T cells in renal cell carcinoma. The time point here: baseline pretreatment blood. The treatment is: 15 Gy SBRT to primary tumor, nephrectomy 4 weeks later. Produced via immunoSEQ multiplex PCR; TCRdb's table is partial and in-frame only. Of about 49,000 clones in the sample, about 80% were seen once. The source was blood, collected from a patient whose treatment included radiotherapy and nephrectomy. The receptors stem from a woman between 65 and 79 years old with renal cell carcinoma.

The V and J genes are TRBV10-2 and TRBJ1-2; D remains ambiguous. Germline lookup yields CDR1 WSHSY and CDR2 SAAADI. This CDR3 comprises 11 residues. V shed 9 bases and J shed 3 bases, with 8 bases lying between them. CDR3 in DNA: TGCGCCAGTAGCCAGTACTATGGCTACACCTTC. Its translation: CASSQYYGYTF.

The count of this clone is one. The chain has TRBV6-6 and TRBJ1-4; D uncertain. The V gene lost 11 bases and the J gene lost 3 bases, with 10 bases spanning the gap. The CDR3 spans 12 residues. The germline V gene has CDR1 MNHNY and CDR2 SVGAGI (reference sequence). Here the CDR3 reads CAAGRANEKLFF. Here the CDR3 DNA reads TGTGCCGCAGGCAGAGCTAATGAAAAACTGTTTTTT.

This chain connects TRBV4-1 to TRBJ1-3; 9 bases agree with TRBD1. This CDR3 is 15 amino acids long. Unmatched junction bases numbered 4, after V lost 6 bases and J lost 1 base. Germline V gene lookup returns CDR1 MGHRA and CDR2 YSYEKL. CDR3 residues: CASRGQGMSGNTIYF. DNA for the CDR3: TGCGCCAGCAGAGGACAGGGGATGTCTGGAAACACCATATATTTT.

V gene TRBV5-1 combines with J gene TRBJ1-1; no firm D call. This CDR3 has 13 residues. Trimming removed 0 bases at V and 1 base at J, with 4 bases between. CDR1 is SGHRS and CDR2 is YFSETQ in the germline V gene. CDR3 in DNA: TGCGCCAGCAGCTTGGCCAGGAACACTGAAGCTTTCTTT. Translating gives CASSLARNTEAFF. The full variable domain, rest sourced from reference TRBV5-1 and TRBJ1-1, is KAGVTQTPRYLIKTRGQQVTLSCSPISGHRSVSWYQQTPGQGLQFLFEYFSETQRNKGNFPGRFSGRQFSNSRSEMNVSTLELGDSALYLCASSLARNTEAFFGQGTRLTVV.

This rearrangement joins TRBV25-1 to TRBJ1-2, with TRBD1 matching over 8 bases. V lost 1 base and J lost 6; bases outside the gene matches: 10. The CDR3 is 16 amino acids. Per germline, CDR1 MGHDK and CDR2 SYGVNS. Here the CDR3 DNA reads TGTGCCAGCAGTGAATGGGCAGGGGGCGTACGTAATGGCTACACCTTC. Amino acids: CASSEWAGGVRNGYTF.

This sequence joins TRBV5-6 and TRBJ1-3; D not resolved. V gave up 3 bases and J gave up 3 bases, with 13 bases separating them. Germline V gene data show CDR1 as SGHDT and CDR2 as YYEEEE. There are 15 residues in the CDR3. In nucleotides, the CDR3 is TGTGCCAGCAGCTCCGATGTGGGCCTTGGAAACACCATATATTTT. This encodes CASSSDVGLGNTIYF. The full variable domain, with the rest looked up from reference TRBV5-6 and TRBJ1-3, is DAGVTQSPTHLIKTRGQQVTLRCSPKSGHDTVSWYQQALGQGPQFIFQYYEEEERQRGNFPDRFSGHQFPNYSSELNVNALLLGDSALYLCASSSDVGLGNTIYFGEGSWLTVV.

The chain is built from TRBV10-3 and TRBJ1-3, with D possibly matching TRBD1 (5 bases). V was trimmed by 7 bases and J by 1 base, leaving 5 bases between them. Per the germline V gene, CDR1 is ENHRY and CDR2 is SYGVKD. The CDR3 is 12 residues long. CDR3 sequence: CAITGSGNTIYF. The CDR3 region has the DNA TGTGCCATCACAGGGTCTGGAAACACCATATATTTT.

The table lists this clone with a count of one. As DNA, the CDR3 is TGTGCCAGTAGTCCGACAGGGGAATCTGGAAACACCATATATTTT. It yields the protein CASSPTGESGNTIYF. The chain couples TRBV19 to TRBJ1-3; TRBD1 matches at 8 bases. From germline, CDR1 is LNHDA and CDR2 SQIVND (reference sequence). V was clipped by 5 bases and J by 1 base; unmatched bases: 4. There are 15 residues in the CDR3.

The count of this clone is one. The J gene is TRBJ2-2, the V gene TRBV5-5; 7 nucleotides agree with TRBD1. The CDR3 is 14 residues long. The junction had 5 bases not matched to a gene; V was cut back by 3 bases and J by 6 bases. The germline V gene has CDR1 SGHKS and CDR2 YYEKEE (reference sequence). CDR3 sequence (DNA): TGTGCCAGCAGCTCTCTCACAGGGGCCGGGGAGCTGTTTTTT. This codes for CASSSLTGAGELFF.

This clone was picked up one time. This chain joins TRBV5-1 and TRBJ2-3; possibly TRBD2 for D (8 bases). There are 18 residues in the CDR3. V was shortened by 6 bases and J by 2 bases, with 25 bases between the two germline ends. The germline V gene has CDR1 SGHRS and CDR2 YFSETQ. The CDR3 region is CASNPSGDSGGFTDTQYF. The CDR3 nucleotides are TGCGCCAGCAACCCCTCCGGGGACAGCGGGGGATTCACAGATACGCAGTATTTT. The full variable domain, rest sourced from reference TRBV5-1 and TRBJ2-3, is KAGVTQTPRYLIKTRGQQVTLSCSPISGHRSVSWYQQTPGQGLQFLFEYFSETQRNKGNFPGRFSGRQFSNSRSEMNVSTLELGDSALYLCASNPSGDSGGFTDTQYFGPGTRLTVL.

V is TRBV5-5 and J is TRBJ2-4; 10 bases line up with TRBD1. With V trimmed by 4 bases and J by 6 bases, 1 base remained unmatched. CDR3 length equals 13 residues. The germline V gene has CDR1 SGHKS and CDR2 YYEKEE (reference sequence). The CDR3 DNA reads TGTGCCAGCAGCAGGGACAGGGGAAACATTCAGTACTTC. This codes for CASSRDRGNIQYF.

This chain joins TRBV7-6 and TRBJ2-3; possible D gene TRBD2, 5 bases. Germline V gene data show CDR1 as SGHVS and CDR2 as FNYEAQ. The CDR3 consists of 14 residues. V lost 1 base to trimming and J lost 6 bases, with 11 bases between them. DNA for the CDR3: TGTGCCAGCAGCTTAGGTTCCGGGGAGGATACGCAGTATTTT. Protein sequence: CASSLGSGEDTQYF.

This sequence joins TRBV5-1 and TRBJ2-1, with TRBD1 identical over 10 bases. Germline V gives CDR1 SGHRS, CDR2 YFSETQ. The CDR3 runs to 14 residues. V lost 3 bases and J lost 6; bases outside the gene matches: 3. The DNA for the CDR3 is TGCGCCAGCAGCTCGGGACAGGGGATCAATGAGCAGTTCTTC. This sequence encodes CASSSGQGINEQFF. The variable domain in full, with the rest retrieved from reference TRBV5-1 and TRBJ2-1, is KAGVTQTPRYLIKTRGQQVTLSCSPISGHRSVSWYQQTPGQGLQFLFEYFSETQRNKGNFPGRFSGRQFSNSRSEMNVSTLELGDSALYLCASSSGQGINEQFFGPGTRLTVL.

The V call is TRBV6-1, the J call TRBJ1-4, with 9 bases matching TRBD1. The CDR3 contains 17 residues. With V trimmed by 4 bases and J by 8 bases, 14 bases remained unmatched. Germline assignment: CDR1 MNHNS and CDR2 SASEGT. The CDR3 DNA reads as TGTGCCAGCAGTGGGGGGATACAGGGGGCATTTCGGGAAAAACTGTTTTTT. Translation gives CASSGGIQGAFREKLFF.

This clone is labeled as medium-sized. The chain uses TRBV13 and TRBJ1-2, with D perhaps TRBD1 (5 bases). The CDR3 is 15 residues long. The V and J ends lost 2 bases and 8 bases respectively, with 18 bases between them. Germline loops: CDR1 PRHDT, CDR2 FYEKMQ (reference sequence). CDR3 bases: TGTGCCAGCAGCTTACGACAGCCGGGCGGGTCGGGCTACACCTTC. Translated: CASSLRQPGGSGYTF. The complete variable domain, with remaining parts taken from reference TRBV13 and TRBJ1-2, reads AAGVIQSPRHLIKEKRETATLKCYPIPRHDTVYWYQQGPGQDPQFLISFYEKMQSDKGSIPDRFSAQQFSDYHSELNMSSLELGDSALYFCASSLRQPGGSGYTFGSGTRLTVV.

This chain uses TRBV19 with TRBJ2-1; D perhaps matches TRBD2 (5 bases). V lost 3 bases, J lost 0 bases, and 12 bases lay in between. Germline loops: CDR1 LNHDA, CDR2 SQIVND (reference sequence). The CDR3 has 16 residues. The CDR3 spells CASSIGLRRSYNEQFF. The CDR3 DNA follows: TGTGCCAGTAGTATTGGACTGAGGCGCTCCTACAATGAGCAGTTCTTC.

This clone was seen only a few times. V is TRBV7-2 and J is TRBJ1-1; D gene unclear. V was pared by 5 bases and J by 0 bases, with 4 bases between. Per the germline V gene, CDR1 is SGHTA and CDR2 is FQGNSA. This CDR3 has 12 amino acids. This chain's CDR3 is CASSPVNTEAFF. CDR3 coding DNA: TGTGCCAGCAGCCCGGTGAACACTGAAGCTTTCTTT.

In its sample, this clone was seen a few times. The chain recombines TRBV4-3 with TRBJ1-4; TRBD1 matches 7 bases. The CDR3 is 14 residues long. Per the germline V gene, CDR1 is LGHNA and CDR2 is YSLEER. V lost 1 base and J lost 5; bases outside the gene matches: 1. CDR3 in DNA: TGCGCCAGCAGCCAAGGGGACAGCAATGAAAAACTGTTTTTT. As protein: CASSQGDSNEKLFF.

The V call is TRBV19, the J call TRBJ2-7, with no clear D. Per germline, CDR1 LNHDA and CDR2 SQIVND (reference sequence). This CDR3 has 9 residues. Trimming removed 10 bases from V and 9 bases from J, with 10 bases in between. This CDR3 is CATLLRQYF. CDR3 in DNA: TGTGCCACGCTTCTGAGGCAGTACTTC.

V usage is TRBV15 and J usage is TRBJ2-7; D is perhaps TRBD2 (5 bases). The germline gives CDR1 LNHNV, CDR2 YYDKDF (reference sequence). The CDR3 runs to 16 residues. V dropped 0 bases and J dropped 1 base, with 13 bases sitting between them. The CDR3 protein is CATSRDGGSGSYEQYF. The DNA of the CDR3 is TGTGCCACCAGCAGAGATGGCGGCAGCGGATCCTACGAGCAGTACTTC.

This chain links TRBV7-6 with TRBJ2-5; the match to TRBD1 covers 7 bases. Germline values: CDR1 SGHVS, CDR2 FNYEAQ. V was pared by 11 bases and J by 4 bases, with 4 bases of the junction left unmatched. The CDR3 loop spans 11 amino acids. The CDR3 DNA follows: TGTGCCTCCGGGGACAGAGAGACCCAGTACTTC. It specifies CASGDRETQYF. Drawing the rest from reference TRBV7-6 and TRBJ2-5, the complete variable domain is GAGVSQSPRYKVTKRGQDVALRCDPISGHVSLYWYRQALGQGPEFLTYFNYEAQQDKSGLPNDRFSAERPEGSISTLTIQRTEQRDSAMYRCASGDRETQYFGPGTRLLVL.

This sequence joins TRBV5-1 and TRBJ1-4, with D possibly TRBD1 on 5 matching bases. The CDR3 runs 16 residues. Trimming shortened V by 0 bases and J by 7 bases, and 16 bases separated the two germline ends. CDR1 and CDR2 from the germline V gene are SGHRS and YFSETQ. The CDR3 loop is CASSLGTQRDGEKLFF. CDR3 DNA sequence: TGCGCCAGCAGCTTGGGGACACAGAGAGACGGTGAAAAACTGTTTTTT.

This chain uses TRBV9 with TRBJ2-1; 8 bases fit TRBD1. Germline V gene sequence: CDR1 SGDLS, CDR2 YYNGEE. CDR3 length equals 16 residues. Trimming took 1 base from V and 6 from J; bases not matched to a gene: 9. The CDR3, as DNA: TGTGCCAGCAGCGTATCGCACAGGGGGAGGTCCAATGAGCAGTTCTTC. This sequence encodes CASSVSHRGRSNEQFF. The entire variable domain, with the rest obtained from reference TRBV9 and TRBJ2-1, is as follows: DSGVTQTPKHLITATGQRVTLRCSPRSGDLSVYWYQQSLDQGLQFLIQYYNGEERAKGNILERFSAQQFPDLHSELNLSSLELGDSALYFCASSVSHRGRSNEQFFGPGTRLTVL.

The V call is TRBV18, the J call TRBJ2-5; 9 nucleotides match TRBD1. V dropped 6 bases and J dropped 2; count of bases not matched to a gene: 7. CDR3 length: 15 amino acids. Germline CDR1 reads KGHSH; CDR2 reads LQKENI. CDR3 DNA sequence: TGTGCCAGCTCTAAACAGGGGGCTTTACAAGAGACCCAGTACTTC. It encodes CASSKQGALQETQYF. Drawing the rest from reference TRBV18 and TRBJ2-5, the complete variable domain is NAGVMQNPRHLVRRRGQEARLRCSPMKGHSHVYWYRQLPEEGLKFMVYLQKENIIDESGMPKERFSAEFPKEGPSILRIQQVVRGDSAAYFCASSKQGALQETQYFGPGTRLLVL.